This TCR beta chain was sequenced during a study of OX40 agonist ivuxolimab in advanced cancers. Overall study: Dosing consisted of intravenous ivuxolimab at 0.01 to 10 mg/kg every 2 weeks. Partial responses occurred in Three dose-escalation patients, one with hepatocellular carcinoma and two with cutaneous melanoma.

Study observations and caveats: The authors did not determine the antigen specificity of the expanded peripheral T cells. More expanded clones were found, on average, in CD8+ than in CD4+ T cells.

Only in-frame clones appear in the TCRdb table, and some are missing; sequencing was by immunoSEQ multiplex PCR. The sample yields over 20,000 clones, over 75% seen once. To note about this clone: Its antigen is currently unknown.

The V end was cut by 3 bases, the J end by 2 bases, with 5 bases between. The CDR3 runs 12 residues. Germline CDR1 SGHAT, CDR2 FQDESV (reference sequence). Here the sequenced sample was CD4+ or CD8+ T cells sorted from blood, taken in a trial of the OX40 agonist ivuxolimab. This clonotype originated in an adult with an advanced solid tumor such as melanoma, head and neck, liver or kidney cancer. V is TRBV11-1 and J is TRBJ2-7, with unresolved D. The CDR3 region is CASSFHPYEQYF. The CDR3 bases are TGTGCCAGCAGCTTCCATCCCTACGAGCAGTACTTC.